A single sample is the source of the 7 T cell receptor beta chains below, sequenced in a study of cytomegalovirus exposure and HLA in healthy donors. Primers for the PCR totalled 60 Vbeta and 13 Jbeta. Sequencing was performed with immunoSEQ multiplex PCR; in TCRdb, only in-frame clones are kept and a portion is missing. This table has over 75,000 clones, about 70% appearing once. The sample comprised PBMCs. The receptors shown here come from a man younger than 45 in good health and CMV-seronegative.

The CDR3, as DNA: TGTGCCAGCAGCGTATTAGGAGTGGGAGCCCTCAATGAGCAGTTCTTC. Translated: CASSVLGVGALNEQFF. The chain employs TRBV9 and TRBJ2-1; a weak D match, TRBD2 (5 bases). The CDR3 extends over 16 amino acids. Trimming cost V 1 base and J 6 bases, with 17 bases left between them. Germline V gives CDR1 SGDLS, CDR2 YYNGEE.

The V gene is TRBV27, the J gene TRBJ1-2; TRBD1 matches 7 bases. The V gene's germline CDR1 is MNHEY and CDR2 SMNVEV (reference sequence). The length of the CDR3 is 13 residues. The V and J ends lost 8 bases and 4 bases, in that order; junction bases with no gene match: 7. The CDR3 is CASGTTGPYGYTF. Written as DNA, the CDR3 is TGTGCCAGCGGCACGACAGGGCCCTATGGCTACACCTTC.

The sample holds a few counts of this clone. The V and J genes are TRBV5-8 and TRBJ2-7; 8 bases match TRBD2. This CDR3 comprises 14 residues. Germline V gene lookup returns CDR1 SGHTS and CDR2 YDEGEE. The V and J ends lost 4 bases and 5 bases, in that order; junction bases with no gene match: 8. The CDR3 loop reads CASSLGGANNEQYF. The CDR3 bases are TGTGCCAGCAGCCTCGGGGGGGCCAACAACGAGCAGTACTTC.

This clone has a single count. V usage is TRBV27 and J usage is TRBJ2-5; D is uncertain. From germline, CDR1 is MNHEY and CDR2 SMNVEV (reference sequence). The ends were cut back, 5 bases at V and 1 base at J, with 14 bases in the middle. The CDR3 is 15 amino acids. In DNA, the CDR3 is TGTGCCAGCAGTCCAGATTATGGGCGCCAAGAGACCCAGTACTTC. It is translated as CASSPDYGRQETQYF.

The rearrangement links TRBV7-9 to TRBJ1-1; 8 positions agree with TRBD1. The trim removed 1 base at V and 4 bases at J, leaving 8 bases unmatched. The CDR3 covers 16 residues. Per the germline V gene, CDR1 is SEHNR and CDR2 is FQNEAQ (reference sequence). As DNA, the CDR3 is TGTGCCAGCAGCTTAGTGTTAGGGACAGGTACCACTGAAGCTTTCTTT. This encodes CASSLVLGTGTTEAFF.

CDR3 sequence reads: CASSVPGQGYSYTF. The CDR3 DNA reads as TGTGCCAGTAGTGTACCGGGACAGGGGTATAGCTACACCTTC. The J gene is TRBJ1-2, the V gene TRBV19, with 10 bases lining up with TRBD1. J lost 9 bases, V lost 5 bases, and 9 bases had no gene match. Germline V gives CDR1 LNHDA, CDR2 SQIVND (reference sequence). This CDR3 is built from 14 residues.

The rearrangement links TRBV7-2 to TRBJ1-3, with a possible D match to TRBD1 (5 bases). This CDR3 has 15 residues. V lost 5 bases, J lost 0 bases, and 11 bases lay in between. Germline assignment: CDR1 SGHTA and CDR2 FQGNSA. The CDR3 sequence is CASSTWGGSGNTIYF. The CDR3, as DNA: TGTGCCAGCAGCACCTGGGGCGGCTCTGGAAACACCATATATTTT.